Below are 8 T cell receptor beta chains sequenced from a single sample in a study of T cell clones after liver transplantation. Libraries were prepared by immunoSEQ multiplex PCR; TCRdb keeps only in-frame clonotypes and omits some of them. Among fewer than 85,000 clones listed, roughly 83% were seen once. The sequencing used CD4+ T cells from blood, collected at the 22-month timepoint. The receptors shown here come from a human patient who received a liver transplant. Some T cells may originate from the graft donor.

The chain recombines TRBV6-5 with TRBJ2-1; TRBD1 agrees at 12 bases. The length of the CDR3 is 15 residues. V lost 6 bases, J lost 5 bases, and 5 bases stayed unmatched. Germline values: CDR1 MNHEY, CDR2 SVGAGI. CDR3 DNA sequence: TGTGCCAGCAGGGGACAGGGGGCGGGGGACAATGAGCAGTTCTTC. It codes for CASRGQGAGDNEQFF.

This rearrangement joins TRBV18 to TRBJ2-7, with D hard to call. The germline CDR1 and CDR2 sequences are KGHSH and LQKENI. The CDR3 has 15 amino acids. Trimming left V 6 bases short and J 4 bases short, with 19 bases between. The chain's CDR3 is CASSPLVGGGYEQYF. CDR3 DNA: TGTGCCAGCTCTCCCCTGGTAGGCGGCGGTTACGAGCAGTACTTC.

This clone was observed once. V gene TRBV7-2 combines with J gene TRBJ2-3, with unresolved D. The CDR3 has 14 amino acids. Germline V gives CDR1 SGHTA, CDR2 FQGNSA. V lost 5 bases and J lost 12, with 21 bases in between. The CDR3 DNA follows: TGTGCCAGCAGCACTCCCCAATTACCGATCTTTCAGTATTTT. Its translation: CASSTPQLPIFQYF.

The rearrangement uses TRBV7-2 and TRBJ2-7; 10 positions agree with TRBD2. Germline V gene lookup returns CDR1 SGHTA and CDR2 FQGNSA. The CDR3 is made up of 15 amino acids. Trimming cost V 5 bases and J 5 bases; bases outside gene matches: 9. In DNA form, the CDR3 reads TGTGCCAGCAGCACCGGGACTAGCGAACCCAACGAGCAGTACTTC. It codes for CASSTGTSEPNEQYF.

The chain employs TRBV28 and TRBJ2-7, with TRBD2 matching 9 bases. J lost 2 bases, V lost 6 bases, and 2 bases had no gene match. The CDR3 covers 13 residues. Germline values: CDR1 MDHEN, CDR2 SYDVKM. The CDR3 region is CASRASGAYEQYF. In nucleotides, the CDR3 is TGTGCCAGCAGGGCTAGCGGGGCCTACGAGCAGTACTTC. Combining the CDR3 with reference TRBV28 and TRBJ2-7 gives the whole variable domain DVKVTQSSRYLVKRTGEKVFLECVQDMDHENMFWYRQDPGLGLRLIYFSYDVKMKEKGDIPEGYSVSREKKERFSLILESASTNQTSMYLCASRASGAYEQYFGPGTRLTVT.

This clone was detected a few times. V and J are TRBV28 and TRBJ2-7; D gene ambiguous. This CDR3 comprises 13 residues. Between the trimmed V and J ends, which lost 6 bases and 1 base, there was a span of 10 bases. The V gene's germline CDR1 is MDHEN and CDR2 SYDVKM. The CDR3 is CASRETVSYEQYF. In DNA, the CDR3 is TGTGCCAGCAGGGAGACGGTATCCTACGAGCAGTACTTC.

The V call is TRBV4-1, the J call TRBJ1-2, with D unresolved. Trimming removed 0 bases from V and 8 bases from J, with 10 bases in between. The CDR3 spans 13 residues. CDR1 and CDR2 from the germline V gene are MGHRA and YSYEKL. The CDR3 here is CASSQERAAGYTF. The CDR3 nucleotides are TGCGCCAGCAGCCAAGAAAGGGCGGCGGGCTACACCTTC.

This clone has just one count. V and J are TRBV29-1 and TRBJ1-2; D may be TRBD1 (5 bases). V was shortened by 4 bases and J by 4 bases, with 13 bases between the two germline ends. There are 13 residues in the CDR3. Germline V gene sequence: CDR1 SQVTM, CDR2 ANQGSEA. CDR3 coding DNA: TGCAGCGTTGTAGGGGACGAGGGCTATGGCTACACCTTC. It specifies CSVVGDEGYGYTF.